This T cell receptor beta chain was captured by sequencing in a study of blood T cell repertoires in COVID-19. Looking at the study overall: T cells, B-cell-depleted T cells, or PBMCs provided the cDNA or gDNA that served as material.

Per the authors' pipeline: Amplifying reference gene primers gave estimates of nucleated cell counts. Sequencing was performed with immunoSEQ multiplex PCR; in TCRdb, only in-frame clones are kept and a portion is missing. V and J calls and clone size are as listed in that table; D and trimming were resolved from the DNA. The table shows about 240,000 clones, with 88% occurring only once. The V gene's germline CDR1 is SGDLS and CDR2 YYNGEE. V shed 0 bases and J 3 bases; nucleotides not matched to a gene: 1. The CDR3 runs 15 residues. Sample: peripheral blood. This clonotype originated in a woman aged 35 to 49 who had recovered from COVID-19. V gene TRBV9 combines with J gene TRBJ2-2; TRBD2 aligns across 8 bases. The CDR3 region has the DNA TGTGCCAGCAGCGTAGCGGGAGGGGACACCGGGGAGCTGTTTTTT. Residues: CASSVAGGDTGELFF.